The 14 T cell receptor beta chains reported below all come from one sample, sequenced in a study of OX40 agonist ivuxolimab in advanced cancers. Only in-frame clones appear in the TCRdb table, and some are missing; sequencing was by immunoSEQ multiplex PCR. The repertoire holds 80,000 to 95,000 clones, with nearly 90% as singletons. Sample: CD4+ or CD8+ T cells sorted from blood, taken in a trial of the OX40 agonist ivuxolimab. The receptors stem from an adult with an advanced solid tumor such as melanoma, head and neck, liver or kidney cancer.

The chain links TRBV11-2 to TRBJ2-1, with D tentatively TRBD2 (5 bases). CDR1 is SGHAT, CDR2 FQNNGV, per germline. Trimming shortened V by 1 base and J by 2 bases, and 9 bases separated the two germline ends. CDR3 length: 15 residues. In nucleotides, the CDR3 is TGTGCCAGCAGCTTAGGAGGACTTCCCTACAATGAGCAGTTCTTC. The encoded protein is CASSLGGLPYNEQFF. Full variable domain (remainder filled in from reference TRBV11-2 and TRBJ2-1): EAGVAQSPRYKIIEKRQSVAFWCNPISGHATLYWYQQILGQGPKLLIQFQNNGVVDDSQLPKDRFSAERLKGVDSTLKIQPAKLEDSAVYLCASSLGGLPYNEQFFGPGTRLTVL.

The CDR3 protein is CASSSRRALNTEAFF. CDR3 DNA: TGTGCCAGCAGCTCCAGGAGGGCCCTGAACACTGAAGCTTTCTTT. V gene TRBV7-8 combines with J gene TRBJ1-1; unclear D gene. The CDR3 length is 15 residues. Trimming stripped 4 bases from V and 0 bases from J, with 12 bases between. Germline V gene sequence: CDR1 SGHVS, CDR2 FQNEAQ.

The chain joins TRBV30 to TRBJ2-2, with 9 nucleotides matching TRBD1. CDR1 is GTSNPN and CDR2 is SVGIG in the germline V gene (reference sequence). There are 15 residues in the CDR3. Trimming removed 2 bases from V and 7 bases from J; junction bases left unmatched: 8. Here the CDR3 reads CAWSSGTGSSGELFF. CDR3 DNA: TGTGCCTGGAGTTCCGGGACAGGGTCGAGCGGGGAGCTGTTTTTT.

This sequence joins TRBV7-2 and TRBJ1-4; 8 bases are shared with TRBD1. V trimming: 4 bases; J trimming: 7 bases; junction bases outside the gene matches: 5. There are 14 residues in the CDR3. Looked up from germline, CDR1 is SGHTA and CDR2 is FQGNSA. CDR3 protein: CASSSDRGTEKLFF. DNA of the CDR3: TGTGCCAGCAGCTCTGACAGGGGTACTGAAAAACTGTTTTTT.

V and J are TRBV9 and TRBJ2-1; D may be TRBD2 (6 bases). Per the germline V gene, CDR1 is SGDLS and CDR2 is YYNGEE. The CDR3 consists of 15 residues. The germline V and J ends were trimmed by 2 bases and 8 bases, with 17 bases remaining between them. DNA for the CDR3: TGTGCCAGCAGCGTCATGGGACTTGGAGGCGATGAGCAGTTCTTC. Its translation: CASSVMGLGGDEQFF.

The CDR3 is CASSTLDGTGELFF. CDR3 sequence (DNA): TGTGCCAGCAGCACCCTAGATGGGACCGGGGAGCTGTTTTTT. The chain joins TRBV5-4 to TRBJ2-2; the D is unclear. CDR1 and CDR2 from the germline V gene are SGHNT and YYREEE (reference sequence). Deletions cut 4 bases from V and 5 bases from J, with 12 bases between. The CDR3 contains 14 residues.

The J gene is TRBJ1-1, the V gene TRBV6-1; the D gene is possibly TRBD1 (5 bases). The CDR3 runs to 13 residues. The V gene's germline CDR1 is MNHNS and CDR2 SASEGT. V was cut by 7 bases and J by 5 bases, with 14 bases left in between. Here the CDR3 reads CASIRGGDTEAFF. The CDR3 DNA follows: TGTGCCAGCATCCGGGGAGGGGATACTGAAGCTTTCTTT.

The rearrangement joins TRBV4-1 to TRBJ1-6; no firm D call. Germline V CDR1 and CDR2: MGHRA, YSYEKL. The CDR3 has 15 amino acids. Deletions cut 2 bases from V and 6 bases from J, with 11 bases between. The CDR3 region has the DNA TGCGCCAGCAGCCAATTTGAGCGCGGTAATTCACCCCTCCACTTT. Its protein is CASSQFERGNSPLHF.

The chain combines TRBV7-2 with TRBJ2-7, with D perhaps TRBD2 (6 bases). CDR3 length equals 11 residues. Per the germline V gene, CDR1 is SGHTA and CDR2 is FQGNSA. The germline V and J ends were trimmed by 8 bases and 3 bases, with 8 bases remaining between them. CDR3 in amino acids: CASGTGYEQYF. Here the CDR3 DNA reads TGTGCCAGCGGGACTGGCTACGAGCAGTACTTC.

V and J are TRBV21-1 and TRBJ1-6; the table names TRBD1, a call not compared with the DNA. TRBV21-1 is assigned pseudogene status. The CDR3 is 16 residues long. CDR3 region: CASSKEGDGGHSPLHF. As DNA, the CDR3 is TGTGCCAGCAGCAAAGAGGGGGACGGTGGGCATTCACCCCTCCACTTT.

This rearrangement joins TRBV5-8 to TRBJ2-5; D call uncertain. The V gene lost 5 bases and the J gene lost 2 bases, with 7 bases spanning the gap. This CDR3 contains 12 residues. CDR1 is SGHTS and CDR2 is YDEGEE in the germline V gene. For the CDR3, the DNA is TGTGCCAGCAGTCGGGCTCAAGAGACCCAGTACTTC. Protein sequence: CASSRAQETQYF.

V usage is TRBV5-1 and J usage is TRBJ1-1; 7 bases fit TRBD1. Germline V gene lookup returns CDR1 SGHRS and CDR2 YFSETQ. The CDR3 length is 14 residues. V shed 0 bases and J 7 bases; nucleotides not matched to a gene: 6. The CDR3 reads CASSLGQGGSEAFF. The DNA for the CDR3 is TGCGCCAGCAGCTTGGGACAGGGTGGGAGTGAAGCTTTCTTT.

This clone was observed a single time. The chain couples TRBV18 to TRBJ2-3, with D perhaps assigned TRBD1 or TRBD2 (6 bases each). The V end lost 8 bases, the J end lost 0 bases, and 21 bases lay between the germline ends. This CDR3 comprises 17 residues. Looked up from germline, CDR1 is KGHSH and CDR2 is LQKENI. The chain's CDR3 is CASPIWGAEPSTDTQYF. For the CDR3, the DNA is TGTGCCAGCCCAATTTGGGGGGCGGAACCTAGCACAGATACGCAGTATTTT.

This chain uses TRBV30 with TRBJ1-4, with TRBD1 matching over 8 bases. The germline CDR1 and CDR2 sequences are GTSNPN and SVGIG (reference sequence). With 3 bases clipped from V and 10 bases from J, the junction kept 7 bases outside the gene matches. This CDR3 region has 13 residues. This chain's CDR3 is CAWRVQGGGKLFF. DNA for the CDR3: TGTGCCTGGAGGGTACAGGGGGGGGGAAAACTGTTTTTT.